These 24 T cell receptor beta chains came from one sample sequenced in a study of identical twins. TCRdb fed the 5' RACE reads into MiXCR, producing one record per CDR3 protein. The sample consists of 450,000 or so distinct CDR3 sequences, less than 20% of them appearing once. The specimen was naive T cells sorted from blood. Receptors were obtained from a middle-aged man in good health.

This chain uses TRBV10-3 with TRBJ2-7, with TRBD2 matching over 7 bases. The V and J ends lost 1 base and 4 bases, in that order; junction bases with no gene match: 4. Germline V gene data show CDR1 as ENHRY and CDR2 as SYGVKD. The CDR3 runs to 14 residues. In DNA form, the CDR3 reads TGTGCCATCAGTGAGTGGGAGGGAAGGTACGAGCAGTACTTC. Translating gives CAISEWEGRYEQYF.

In DNA, the CDR3 is TGCGCCAGCAGCCAAGAACAAAGAGGCTACGAGCAGTACTTC. This translates into CASSQEQRGYEQYF. The J gene is TRBJ2-7, the V gene TRBV4-1, with D uncertain. The ends were cut back, 0 bases at V and 3 bases at J, with 9 bases in the middle. The CDR3 is 14 amino acids. CDR1 is MGHRA, CDR2 YSYEKL, per germline.

This clonotype was recorded many times. The rearrangement uses TRBV5-1 and TRBJ1-1, with 9 nucleotides matching TRBD1. After removal of 0 bases from V and 1 base from J, the junction contained 1 base not matched to a gene. The germline V gene has CDR1 SGHRS and CDR2 YFSETQ. The CDR3 is made up of 15 amino acids. Here the CDR3 DNA reads TGCGCCAGCAGCTTGGACAGGGGGCAGAACACTGAAGCTTTCTTT. Translating gives CASSLDRGQNTEAFF.

The chain employs TRBV21-1 and TRBJ2-7. TRBV21-1 is described as a pseudogene. The CDR3 has 18 amino acids. This CDR3 is CASSIDGKGKLGAHEQYF. In DNA form, the CDR3 reads TGTGCCAGCAGCATAGATGGTAAGGGAAAACTAGGAGCCCACGAGCAGTACTTC.

CDR3 coding DNA: TGCGCCAGCAGCCAAGATTCAACAGGGACCTACGAGCAGTACTTC. Its translation: CASSQDSTGTYEQYF. The chain links TRBV4-3 to TRBJ2-7; TRBD1 is a possible D gene (6 bases). This CDR3 is 15 amino acids long. Trimming removed 0 bases at V and 2 bases at J, with 11 bases between. CDR1 LGHNA and CDR2 YSLEER come from the germline V gene.

V is TRBV5-6 and J is TRBJ2-5, with D perhaps matching TRBD2 (5 bases). The CDR3 contains 14 residues. V gave up 7 bases and J gave up 1 base, with 14 bases separating them. Per the germline V gene, CDR1 is SGHDT and CDR2 is YYEEEE. CDR3 in amino acids: CASAGGGLQETQYF. As DNA, the CDR3 is TGTGCCAGCGCAGGTGGCGGACTCCAAGAGACCCAGTACTTC.

For this clonotype: This clone may be a read error of a much larger clone one base away. The chain has TRBV20-1 and TRBJ2-3, with a tentative D call TRBD1 (6 bases). V was clipped by 5 bases and J by 0 bases, with 15 bases between them. Looked up from germline, CDR1 is DFQATT and CDR2 is SNEGSKA (reference sequence). The CDR3 sequence is 15 residues long. CDR3 DNA: TGCAGTGCTCCTGGACAGAGACGTAGCACAGATACGCAGTATTTT. Translation: CSAPGQRRSTDTQYF.

The chain carries TRBV7-2 and TRBJ2-7, with TRBD2 matching 9 bases. CDR3 length: 16 residues. Per the germline V gene, CDR1 is SGHTA and CDR2 is FQGNSA. With 1 base clipped from V and 1 base from J, the junction kept 5 bases outside the gene matches. CDR3 bases: TGTGCCAGCAGCTTAGAGCGGCTAGCGGGGTCCTACGAGCAGTACTTC. Translating gives CASSLERLAGSYEQYF.

This clonotype was counted at least ten times. The rearrangement links TRBV12-3 or TRBV12-4 to TRBJ2-5, with 7 bases that match TRBD1. The CDR3 spans 13 residues. Unmatched junction bases numbered 5, after V lost 6 bases and J lost 4 bases. CDR3 protein: CASRETGRETQYF. CDR3 coding DNA: TGTGCCAGCAGGGAGACAGGGCGAGAGACCCAGTACTTC.

This clonotype was observed at least ten times. The chain combines TRBV29-1 with TRBJ2-1; the D gene is possibly TRBD2 (5 bases). CDR3 length: 13 residues. Germline CDR1 and CDR2: SQVTM and ANQGSEA. V was cut by 5 bases and J by 6 bases, with 14 bases left in between. The CDR3 reads CSVKHGRINEQFF. The CDR3 DNA sequence: TGCAGCGTTAAACATGGGAGAATCAATGAGCAGTTCTTC.

There are many counts of this clonotype. The chain recombines TRBV20-1 with TRBJ2-3; 8 bases are shared with TRBD1. CDR1 and CDR2 from the germline V gene are DFQATT and SNEGSKA (reference sequence). The CDR3 is made up of 16 amino acids. V gave up 5 bases and J gave up 2 bases; unmatched junction bases: 12. The CDR3 spells CSALTLQGADTDTQYF. The CDR3, as DNA: TGCAGTGCTCTTACACTTCAGGGGGCGGACACAGATACGCAGTATTTT.

This clonotype was counted a few times. The chain uses TRBV5-1 and TRBJ2-7; D not certain. Trimming removed 0 bases from V and 0 bases from J, with 7 bases in between. Germline assignment: CDR1 SGHRS and CDR2 YFSETQ. CDR3 length: 14 residues. CDR3 residues: CASSLEAYSYEQYF. Written as DNA, the CDR3 is TGCGCCAGCAGCTTGGAAGCGTACTCCTACGAGCAGTACTTC.

The rearrangement joins TRBV28 to TRBJ2-7; perhaps TRBD2 as D (6 bases). V gave up 3 bases and J gave up 2 bases, with 11 bases separating them. CDR1 MDHEN and CDR2 SYDVKM come from the germline V gene. The CDR3 covers 14 residues. CDR3 loop: CASSFAGPTYEQYF. CDR3 nucleotide sequence: TGTGCCAGCAGTTTTGCGGGGCCAACCTACGAGCAGTACTTC.

At least ten counts were recorded for this clonotype. V is TRBV20-1 and J is TRBJ2-6; D unresolved. Germline CDR1 is DFQATT and CDR2 is SNEGSKA (reference sequence). Trimming left V 1 base short and J 0 bases short, with 4 bases between. The CDR3 extends over 14 amino acids. CDR3 nucleotides: TGCAGTGCTAGAGTGTTCTCTGGGGCCAACGTCCTGACTTTC. This encodes CSARVFSGANVLTF.

This clonotype has ten or more counts. The chain is built from TRBV20-1 and TRBJ1-1; possibly TRBD1 for D (6 bases). The CDR3 is 13 amino acids. Germline CDR1 reads DFQATT; CDR2 reads SNEGSKA (reference sequence). The V and J ends lost 4 bases and 0 bases respectively, with 9 bases between them. CDR3 in DNA: TGCAGTGCTAACAGACAGGTGAACACTGAAGCTTTCTTT. This sequence encodes CSANRQVNTEAFF.

The gene calls are TRBV2 and TRBJ2-1, with D possibly matching TRBD2 (7 bases). The CDR3 contains 14 residues. In germline, CDR1 is SNHLY, CDR2 FYNNEI. V was trimmed by 8 bases and J by 5 bases, leaving 16 bases between them. The CDR3: CASDGGQEHNEQFF. For the CDR3, the DNA is TGTGCCAGCGACGGGGGGCAGGAACACAATGAGCAGTTCTTC.

This clonotype was seen ten or more times. The J gene is TRBJ2-3, the V gene TRBV6-1; D may correspond to TRBD1 or TRBD2 (6 bases each). Germline V gene sequence: CDR1 MNHNS, CDR2 SASEGT. The ends were cut back, 6 bases at V and 0 bases at J, with 13 bases in the middle. The CDR3 runs 15 residues. CDR3 region: CASRQRGASTDTQYF. CDR3 coding DNA: TGTGCCAGCAGACAAAGGGGGGCTAGCACAGATACGCAGTATTTT.

This clonotype appeared a few times. V gene TRBV11-1 combines with J gene TRBJ2-3; the D gene is possibly TRBD1 (6 bases). CDR1 and CDR2 from the germline V gene are SGHAT and FQDESV (reference sequence). V dropped 1 base and J dropped 6 bases, with 17 bases sitting between them. The CDR3 length is 16 residues. CDR3 amino acids: CASSLGQVRFWDTQYF. CDR3 bases: TGTGCCAGCAGCTTAGGACAGGTGCGCTTTTGGGATACGCAGTATTTT.

This clonotype was observed many times. The V and J genes are TRBV7-2 and TRBJ2-3; D is unclear. V was cut by 1 base and J by 3 bases, with 20 bases left in between. This CDR3 spans 18 amino acids. From germline, CDR1 is SGHTA and CDR2 FQGNSA. The CDR3 region is CASSLGPLVRRMTDTQYF. CDR3 coding DNA: TGTGCCAGCAGCTTAGGGCCCCTTGTCCGGAGAATGACAGATACGCAGTATTTT.

This clonotype has at least ten counts. The rearrangement links TRBV27 to TRBJ2-7; a possible D gene is TRBD1 (6 bases). Trimming removed 5 bases at V and 7 bases at J, with 12 bases between. The CDR3 sequence is 12 residues long. Germline CDR1 reads MNHEY; CDR2 reads SMNVEV (reference sequence). DNA for the CDR3: TGTGCCAGCAGTCCCACAGGGTGGGAGCAGTACTTC. It codes for CASSPTGWEQYF.

V and J are TRBV13 and TRBJ2-3, with D perhaps given as TRBD1 or TRBD2 (5 bases each). The CDR3 is 15 amino acids. The V end was cut by 7 bases, the J end by 2 bases, with 16 bases between. Germline CDR1 and CDR2: PRHDT and FYEKMQ (reference sequence). The CDR3 spells CASTFGARTTDTQYF. The CDR3 DNA sequence: TGTGCCAGCACCTTCGGGGCTAGAACCACAGATACGCAGTATTTT.

This clonotype appeared many times. The chain employs TRBV20-1 and TRBJ1-5, with D perhaps matching TRBD1 (5 bases). This CDR3 region has 17 residues. Germline-derived CDR1 and CDR2 are DFQATT and SNEGSKA (reference sequence). V lost 0 bases to trimming and J lost 1 base, with 16 bases between them. The DNA for the CDR3 is TGCAGTGCTAGAGATAGACAGCTCACCCAAAGCAATCAGCCCCAGCATTTT. As protein: CSARDRQLTQSNQPQHF.

The chain joins TRBV7-2 to TRBJ2-3; D uncertain. The germline V and J ends were trimmed by 5 bases and 3 bases, with 12 bases remaining between them. The CDR3 covers 14 residues. Germline loops: CDR1 SGHTA, CDR2 FQGNSA. The CDR3 DNA reads as TGTGCCAGCAGCCGGAACCCAAGGACAGATACGCAGTATTTT. Its translation: CASSRNPRTDTQYF.

This sequence joins TRBV4-3 and TRBJ2-7; 8 bases match TRBD2. Germline loops: CDR1 LGHNA, CDR2 YSLEER. V dropped 3 bases and J dropped 2; count of bases not matched to a gene: 6. CDR3 length equals 15 residues. The chain's CDR3 is CASSQNGGGTYEQYF. The CDR3 DNA reads TGCGCCAGCAGCCAGAACGGCGGGGGGACCTACGAGCAGTACTTC.